This T cell receptor (beta chain) appears in the sequencing data of a study of T cell responses to AZD1222 COVID-19 vaccine. The study, taken as a whole, reports: The donor group comprised mostly white British people and more females; the analysis possibly underestimated clonal diversity. Spike-wide vaccine-associated CD4 TCRs dominated at 160-218 and 743-854.

Germline V gene data show CDR1 as LGHDT and CDR2 as YNNKEL (reference sequence). The CDR3 runs 14 residues. Trimming cost V 4 bases and J 2 bases; bases outside gene matches: 3. Some clones are missing from TCRdb's copy, which holds only in-frame ones; the method was immunoSEQ multiplex PCR. The profile covers just under 95,000 clones, with around 84% appearing a single time and 10% taken by the ten largest. As regards this clone: Its antigen is not identified.

The chain is built from TRBV3-1 (or the pseudogene TRBV3-2) and TRBJ2-7, with TRBD1 matching over 9 bases. This clonotype was obtained from an adult in good health. Sequencing used peripheral blood, obtained on day 0 of AZD1222 vaccination. Here the CDR3 reads CASSPGQGPYEQYF. CDR3 nucleotide sequence: TGTGCCAGCAGCCCGGGACAGGGTCCCTACGAGCAGTACTTC.